The T cell receptor (beta chain) described here comes from a study of blood T cells in healthy people across ages. This CDR3 has 13 residues. Germline values: CDR1 DFQATT, CDR2 SNEGSKA (reference sequence). Trimming at V came to 1 base and at J to 13 bases, leaving 5 bases not matched to a gene. Using a J-beta primer mix together with a sample-barcoded 5' primer, a second PCR was run for roughly 6 to 12 cycles. TCRdb re-derived calls from the 5' RACE reads in MiXCR, one entry per CDR3 protein. The sample lists about 670,000 distinct CDR3 sequences; around 43% were seen once. Sample: blood. This receptor was taken from a man aged 80 or over in good health. The rearrangement uses TRBV20-1 and TRBJ2-1, with 12 bases identical to TRBD2. The CDR3 DNA reads TGCAGTGCTAGAGCCCTAGCGGGGGGGCTTCAGTTCTTC. This translates into CSARALAGGLQFF.